These T cell receptor beta chains were read from a single sample in a study of vaccination and CD4 T cells after COVID-19. Their antigens are not known. TCRdb fed the PCR reads into MiXCR, producing one record per CDR3 protein. The table has approximately 2,800 distinct CDR3 sequences, roughly 28% seen once. The source material was CD4+ T cells from blood, cultured in vitro. These receptors all stem from a human donor in good health. Each CDR3 is given without its conserved first and last residue. The order of the fields is V gene, J gene, CDR3 protein.

v_call: TRBV5-4; j_call: TRBJ2-7; cdr3_aa: ASSAATGVSYEQY
v_call: TRBV2; j_call: TRBJ1-5; cdr3_aa: ASSTDRVGNQPQH
v_call: TRBV20-1; j_call: TRBJ1-4; cdr3_aa: SAKLTGRFNEKLF
v_call: TRBV10-3; j_call: TRBJ1-2; cdr3_aa: AISEWDRLGHT
v_call: TRBV20-1; j_call: TRBJ2-3; cdr3_aa: SARGRVADTQY
v_call: TRBV7-3; j_call: TRBJ2-2; cdr3_aa: ASSSGRTGPGELF
v_call: TRBV9; j_call: TRBJ1-2; cdr3_aa: ASSGPGPQGAYGYT
v_call: TRBV6-5; j_call: TRBJ1-2; cdr3_aa: ASSLGLTDAGYT
v_call: TRBV9; j_call: TRBJ2-5; cdr3_aa: ASSVGRTTTEETQY
v_call: TRBV9; j_call: TRBJ1-5; cdr3_aa: ASSTNVGGQPQH
v_call: TRBV29-1; j_call: TRBJ1-1; cdr3_aa: SVSKAGGAF
v_call: TRBV27; j_call: TRBJ2-2; cdr3_aa: ASSFRDLPTGELF
v_call: TRBV20-1; j_call: TRBJ1-1; cdr3_aa: SARGGSNTEAF
v_call: TRBV25-1; j_call: TRBJ2-3; cdr3_aa: ASSEFLASSTDTQY
v_call: TRBV5-1; j_call: TRBJ1-1; cdr3_aa: ASRDGLNTEAF
v_call: TRBV28; j_call: TRBJ2-7; cdr3_aa: ASGRRSYEQY
v_call: TRBV7-9; j_call: TRBJ1-1; cdr3_aa: ASSLARGQGGPEAF
v_call: TRBV7-7; j_call: TRBJ2-6; cdr3_aa: ASSSSSGANVLT
v_call: TRBV12-3/TRBV12-4; j_call: TRBJ1-2; cdr3_aa: ASSLGQGVGYGYT
v_call: TRBV19; j_call: TRBJ2-4; cdr3_aa: ASSPPVGKNIQY
v_call: TRBV7-9; j_call: TRBJ2-1; cdr3_aa: ASSLTSGGAYEQF
v_call: TRBV4-2; j_call: TRBJ1-5; cdr3_aa: ASSQLLRGSNQPQH
v_call: TRBV15; j_call: TRBJ2-1; cdr3_aa: ATSRDLRRGSYNEQF
v_call: TRBV6-1; j_call: TRBJ1-4; cdr3_aa: ASSLPMGEKLF
v_call: TRBV2; j_call: TRBJ1-1; cdr3_aa: ASSRGQGLSEAF
v_call: TRBV12-3/TRBV12-4; j_call: TRBJ1-2; cdr3_aa: ASSLGQGGYGYT
v_call: TRBV2; j_call: TRBJ2-7; cdr3_aa: ASKWGGASYEQY
v_call: TRBV6-2/TRBV6-3; j_call: TRBJ1-5; cdr3_aa: ASSPRDRANQPQH
v_call: TRBV29-1; j_call: TRBJ1-1; cdr3_aa: SVATRQTPFMNTEAF
v_call: TRBV11-2; j_call: TRBJ1-2; cdr3_aa: ASSLEGYGYT
v_call: TRBV6-2/TRBV6-3; j_call: TRBJ2-7; cdr3_aa: ASSSFIAGGQY
v_call: TRBV19; j_call: TRBJ1-2; cdr3_aa: ASSRDPKGPYGYT
v_call: TRBV7-8; j_call: TRBJ1-2; cdr3_aa: ASSLLQDGGYT
v_call: TRBV15; j_call: TRBJ1-4; cdr3_aa: ATSGGGANEKLF
v_call: TRBV29-1; j_call: TRBJ2-2; cdr3_aa: SAFIGTGELF
v_call: TRBV7-6; j_call: TRBJ2-1; cdr3_aa: ASSLGRVWDEQF
v_call: TRBV7-2; j_call: TRBJ2-3; cdr3_aa: ASSFSTQDTQY
v_call: TRBV20-1; j_call: TRBJ2-5; cdr3_aa: SATPPSGGVQETQY
v_call: TRBV28; j_call: TRBJ1-6; cdr3_aa: ASSPDRVPLH
v_call: TRBV5-1; j_call: TRBJ2-5; cdr3_aa: ASAPGSQETQY
v_call: TRBV19; j_call: TRBJ1-1; cdr3_aa: ASSPGTLNTEAF
v_call: TRBV28; j_call: TRBJ1-2; cdr3_aa: ASSLPAYYGYT
v_call: TRBV18; j_call: TRBJ1-1; cdr3_aa: ASSPLSANTEAF
v_call: TRBV7-6; j_call: TRBJ2-4; cdr3_aa: ASSLGDGAKNIQY
v_call: TRBV28; j_call: TRBJ2-7; cdr3_aa: ASSSVMTALTYEQY
v_call: TRBV11-2; j_call: TRBJ2-1; cdr3_aa: ASSPSQDISYNEQF
v_call: TRBV11-2; j_call: TRBJ1-2; cdr3_aa: ASSLAAGTNRHGYT
v_call: TRBV20-1; j_call: TRBJ1-1; cdr3_aa: SARDFGGRNTEAF
v_call: TRBV2; j_call: TRBJ2-7; cdr3_aa: ASSFSSYEQY
v_call: TRBV19; j_call: TRBJ1-5; cdr3_aa: ASSPDRGLQPQH
v_call: TRBV5-8; j_call: TRBJ1-1; cdr3_aa: ASTHRLNTEAF
v_call: TRBV6-2/TRBV6-3; j_call: TRBJ2-5; cdr3_aa: ASTSRAQGSQY
v_call: TRBV12-2; j_call: TRBJ1-5; cdr3_aa: ASRFPTGGGQPQH
v_call: TRBV19; j_call: TRBJ1-5; cdr3_aa: ASSPGTSFNQPQH
v_call: TRBV20-1; j_call: TRBJ1-4; cdr3_aa: SARNRTGFEKLF
v_call: TRBV18; j_call: TRBJ2-6; cdr3_aa: ASSPRGSGANVLT
v_call: TRBV7-9; j_call: TRBJ2-7; cdr3_aa: ASSSAWAWGGTYEQY
v_call: TRBV20-1; j_call: TRBJ2-7; cdr3_aa: SVPQSYGQY
v_call: TRBV27; j_call: TRBJ2-7; cdr3_aa: ASSPPTSGRYYEQY
v_call: TRBV18; j_call: TRBJ2-7; cdr3_aa: ASSPPGLPYEQY